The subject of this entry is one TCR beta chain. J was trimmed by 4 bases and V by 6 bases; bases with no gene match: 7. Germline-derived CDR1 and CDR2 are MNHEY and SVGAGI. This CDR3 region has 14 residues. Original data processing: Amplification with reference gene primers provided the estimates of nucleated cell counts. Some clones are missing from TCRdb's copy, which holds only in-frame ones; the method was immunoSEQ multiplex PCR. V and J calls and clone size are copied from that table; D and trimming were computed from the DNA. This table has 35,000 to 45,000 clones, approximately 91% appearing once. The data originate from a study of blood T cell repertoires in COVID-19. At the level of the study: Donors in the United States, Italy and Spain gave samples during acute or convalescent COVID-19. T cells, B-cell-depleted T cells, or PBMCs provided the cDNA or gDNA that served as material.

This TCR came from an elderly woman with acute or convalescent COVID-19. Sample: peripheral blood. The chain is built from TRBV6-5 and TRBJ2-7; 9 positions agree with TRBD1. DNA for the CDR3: TGTGCCAGCAGCCCGGGACAGGGTGTTTACGAGCAGTACTTC. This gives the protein CASSPGQGVYEQYF.